This T cell receptor beta chain emerged from a study of Ad26.COV2.S vaccination and SARS-CoV-2 variants. Overall study findings and caveats: Spike-specific TCR breadth in vaccine recipients exceeded that seen in placebo recipients.

Worth noting for this clone: What it binds is not known.

Using immunoSEQ multiplex PCR, the repertoire was profiled, and TCRdb retains in-frame clones only, with some absent. This sample has around 450,000 clones, with roughly nine tenths found just once. Described treatment: around 19 received Ad26.COV2.S at low or high dose, single or two shots; about five received placebo; per-sample allocation not given. Sampling was performed 63 days after the first vaccine or placebo injection. The CDR3 covers 18 residues. From germline, CDR1 is SGHTS and CDR2 YDEGEE. Germline trimming cut 4 bases from V and 0 bases from J; bases unmatched to any gene: 13. This clonotype was sampled from a person between 18 and 60 years old who received the Ad26.COV2.S COVID-19 vaccine or a placebo. The rearrangement links TRBV5-8 to TRBJ1-3; 7 bases are shared with TRBD1. The source material was peripheral blood, sampled in a trial of Ad26.COV2.S vaccine versus placebo. The CDR3 bases are TGTGCCAGCAGCCTCGGGAGGGGGCACGCGTTCTCTGGAAACACCATATATTTT. It translates to CASSLGRGHAFSGNTIYF.